The clone carrying this T cell receptor (beta chain) is a singleton in its sample. TCRdb's copy holds only in-frame clones and misses some; the assay was immunoSEQ multiplex PCR. This sample has roughly 570,000 clones, with 98% found just once. These data come from a study of shared clonotypes between healthy human individuals. Naive CD8 cells were CD45RO-negative, positively selected for CCR7, excluding terminally differentiated effector memory CD45RA+ cells. The junction had 8 bases not matched to a gene; V was cut back by 9 bases and J by 4 bases. CDR1 MNHNS and CDR2 SASEGT come from the germline V gene. The CDR3 totals 15 residues.

V usage is TRBV6-1 and J usage is TRBJ2-7; TRBD2 matches at 14 bases. This TCR derives from a man aged 25 to 40 in good health. The source material was naive CD8+ T cells sorted from blood. The CDR3 DNA follows: TGTGCCAGTCGGCCGGGACTAGCGGGAGTTTACGAGCAGTACTTC. Its protein is CASRPGLAGVYEQYF.